This record covers a single T cell receptor (beta chain). Its specificity is unknown. The source of the sample is a study of T cell clonotyping in hematopoietic cell transplantation. Only in-frame clones appear in the TCRdb table, and some are missing; sequencing was by immunoSEQ multiplex PCR. Here the sample spans 17,000 or so clones, around 90% being singletons. V was cut by 2 bases and J by 2 bases, with 6 bases left in between. Germline CDR1 and CDR2: SGHNT and YENEEA. The CDR3 is 13 amino acids. Study-wide results and limits: After transplant, recipient diversity fell while pathologically expanded clonotypes grew through day 180.

This TCR came from a man aged 50 or older in good health. Some clones in this sample may be carry-over from other donors' samples. Sequenced: peripheral blood mononuclear cells. V and J are TRBV11-3 and TRBJ1-2; D gene uncertain. As DNA, the CDR3 is TGTGCCAGCAGCTTATACGGAAACTATGGCTACACCTTC. Translation: CASSLYGNYGYTF.